This T cell receptor (beta chain) was identified during a study of T cell responses to AZD1222 COVID-19 vaccine. Study conclusions and caveats: Females made up more of the donors, who were largely white British, and clonal diversity may have come out too low.

This clone occurred once. Its matching antigen is unknown. The CDR3 totals 15 residues. Germline-derived CDR1 and CDR2 are MDHEN and SYDVKM. With 6 bases clipped from V and 7 bases from J, the junction kept 8 bases outside the gene matches. Measured with immunoSEQ multiplex PCR; TCRdb has only the in-frame clones, and not every one. The sample records about 140,000 clones, approximately 86% being singletons. This sequence was found in an adult in good health. Sequences were derived from peripheral blood, sampled on day 0 of AZD1222 vaccination. The chain joins TRBV28 to TRBJ1-6; 8 nucleotides match TRBD1. The CDR3 DNA reads as TGTGCCAGCAGGCCCCAGGGGGCAGTCAATTCACCCCTCCACTTT. Translating it yields CASRPQGAVNSPLHF.